This TCR beta chain was sequenced for a study of human T cells and chemical hapten exposure. Study results and caveats: Among TCRs, those above 1 in 1000 frequency were unaffected by DPC sensitization.

Time point described: patch test 1, 2 weeks after DPC sensitization. Treatment here: therapeutic diphenylcyclopropenone sensitization with weekly scalp DPC. This clonotype was observed many times. Its target is not known. Single cDNA molecules in the library carried unique molecular identifiers attached during preparation. One entry per CDR3 protein, called by TCRdb with MiXCR from the RACE reads. The sample carries approximately 400,000 distinct CDR3 sequences, about 4.8% recorded once. The CDR3 has 14 amino acids. With 3 bases clipped from V and 6 bases from J, the junction kept 7 bases outside the gene matches. In germline, CDR1 is LNHDA, CDR2 SQIVND (reference sequence).

The sample here was whole blood, taken in connection with sensitization to the hapten diphenylcyclopropenone (DPC). This TCR came from a woman aged 45-65 years with alopecia areata. Some clones in this sample may be carry-over from other donors' samples. This rearrangement joins TRBV19 to TRBJ2-7, with 8 bases aligning to TRBD1. As DNA, the CDR3 is TGTGCCAGTAGTATCGGACAGGGTGTAAGCGAGCAGTACTTC. Translation gives CASSIGQGVSEQYF.